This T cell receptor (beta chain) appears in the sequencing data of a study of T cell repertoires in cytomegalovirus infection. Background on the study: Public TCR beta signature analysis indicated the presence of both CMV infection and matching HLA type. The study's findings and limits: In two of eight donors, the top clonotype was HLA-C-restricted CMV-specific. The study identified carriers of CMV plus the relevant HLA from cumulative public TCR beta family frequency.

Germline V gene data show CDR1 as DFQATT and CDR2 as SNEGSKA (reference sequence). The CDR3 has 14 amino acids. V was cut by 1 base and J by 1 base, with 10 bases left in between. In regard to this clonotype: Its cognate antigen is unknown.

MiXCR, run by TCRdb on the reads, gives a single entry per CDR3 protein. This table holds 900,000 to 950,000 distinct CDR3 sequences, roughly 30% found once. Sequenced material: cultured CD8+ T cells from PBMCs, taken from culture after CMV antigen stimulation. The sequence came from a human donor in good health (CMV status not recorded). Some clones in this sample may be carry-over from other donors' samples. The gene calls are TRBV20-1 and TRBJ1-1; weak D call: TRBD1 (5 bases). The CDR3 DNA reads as TGCAGTGCTAGAGGGGACTCCCGGAACACTGAAGCTTTCTTT. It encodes CSARGDSRNTEAFF.